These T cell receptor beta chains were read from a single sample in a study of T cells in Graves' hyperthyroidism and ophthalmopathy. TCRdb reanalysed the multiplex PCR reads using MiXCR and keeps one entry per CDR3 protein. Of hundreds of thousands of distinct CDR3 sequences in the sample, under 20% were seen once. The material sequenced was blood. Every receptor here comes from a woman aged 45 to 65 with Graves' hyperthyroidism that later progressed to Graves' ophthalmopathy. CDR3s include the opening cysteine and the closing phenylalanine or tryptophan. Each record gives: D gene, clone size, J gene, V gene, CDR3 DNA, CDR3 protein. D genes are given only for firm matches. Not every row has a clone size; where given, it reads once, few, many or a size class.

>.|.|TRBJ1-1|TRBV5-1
TGCGCCAGCAGCTTAACTTCCGCGAACACTGAAGCTTTCTTT
CASSLTSANTEAFF
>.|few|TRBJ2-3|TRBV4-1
TGCGCCAGCAGCCAATCCCCAACCCCAGATACGCAGTATTTT
CASSQSPTPDTQYF
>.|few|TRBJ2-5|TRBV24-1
TGTGCCACCAGCCGGGACGGGGGCCAAGAGACCCAGTACTTC
CATSRDGGQETQYF
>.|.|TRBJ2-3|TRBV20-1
TGCAGTGCTCGGCCTCCTGACACAGATACGCAGTATTTT
CSARPPDTDTQYF
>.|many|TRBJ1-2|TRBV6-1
TGTGCCAGCAGCGTAATGAGCGGCCGGCTAGGTGATGGCTACACCTTC
CASSVMSGRLGDGYTF
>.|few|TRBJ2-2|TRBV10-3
TGTGCCATCAGCGGAGGGACGGGGAACACCGGGGAGCTGTTTTTT
CAISGGTGNTGELFF
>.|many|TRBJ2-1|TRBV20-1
TGCAGTGCATCAACGTCCTTAGCGGATCACAATGAGCAGTTCTTC
CSASTSLADHNEQFF
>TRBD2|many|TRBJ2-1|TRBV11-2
TGTGCCAGCAGCTTAGCTGAACTAGCGGGGATTGAGCAGTTCTTC
CASSLAELAGIEQFF
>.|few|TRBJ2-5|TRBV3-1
TGTGCCAGCAGCCAAGATTTGGGGCCGGGCCAGTACTTC
CASSQDLGPGQYF
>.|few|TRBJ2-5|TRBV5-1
TGCGCCAGCAGCTTCCTCCAACAAGAGACCCAGTACTTC
CASSFLQQETQYF
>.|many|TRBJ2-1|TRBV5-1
TGCGCCAGCAGCCCGGACTCCCCTTGGAATGAGCAGTTCTTC
CASSPDSPWNEQFF
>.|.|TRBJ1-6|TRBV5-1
TGCGCCAGCCTACCGGGGAATTCACCCCTCCACTTT
CASLPGNSPLHF
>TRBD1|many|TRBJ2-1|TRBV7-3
TGTGCCAGCAGCCCCGGGACAGGGAGATACAATGAGCAGTTCTTC
CASSPGTGRYNEQFF
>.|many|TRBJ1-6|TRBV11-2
TGTGCCAGCAGCTTATCCACCGGAGGCCCGGATAATTCACCCCTCCACTTT
CASSLSTGGPDNSPLHF
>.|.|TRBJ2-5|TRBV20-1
TGCAGTGCTCGGGTCGGTTCAGGAGATGTTCAAGAGACCCAGTACTTC
CSARVGSGDVQETQYF
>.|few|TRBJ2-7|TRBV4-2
TGTGCCAGCAGCCAAGACTTCGGGGTGGCTGGGGAGCAGTACTTC
CASSQDFGVAGEQYF
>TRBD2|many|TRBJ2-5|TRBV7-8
TGTGCCAGCAGCTTACGTCGGGAGGACCAGTACTTC
CASSLRREDQYF
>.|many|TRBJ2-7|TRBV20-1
TGCAGTGCTAGTGGAGAGGGACCCTCCTACGAGCAGTACTTC
CSASGEGPSYEQYF
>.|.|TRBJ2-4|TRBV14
TGTGCCAGCAGCCAGGGGGGCAGTGCCATTCAGTACTTC
CASSQGGSAIQYF
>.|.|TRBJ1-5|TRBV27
TGTGCCAGCAGACCGGGCCTTGAGGGGCAGCCCCAGCATTTT
CASRPGLEGQPQHF
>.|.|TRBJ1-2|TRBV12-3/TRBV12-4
TGTGCCAGCAGCCCGGGGGAAACGGGCTATGGCTACACCTTC
CASSPGETGYGYTF
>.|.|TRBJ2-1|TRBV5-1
TGCGCCAGCAGCTCTACTAGCTCTAGGCAGTTCTTC
CASSSTSSRQFF
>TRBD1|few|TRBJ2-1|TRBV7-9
TGTGCCAGCAGCGACAGGGGGCGAGGATATGAGCAGTTCTTC
CASSDRGRGYEQFF
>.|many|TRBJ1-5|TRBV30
TGTGCCTGGGGGCCTGTTCCAGGGAGCAATCAGCCCCAGCATTTT
CAWGPVPGSNQPQHF
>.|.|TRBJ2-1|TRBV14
TGTGCCAGCAGCCAAGATTGGGAACGGGGACAGTTCTTC
CASSQDWERGQFF
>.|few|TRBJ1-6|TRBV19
TGTGCCAGTAGTATCCGGGAGGTGGGTTCACCCCTCCACTTT
CASSIREVGSPLHF
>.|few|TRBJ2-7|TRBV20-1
TGCAGTGCTCCCCGAGGGGGGCATTACGAGCAGTACTTC
CSAPRGGHYEQYF
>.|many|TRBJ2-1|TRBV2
TGTGCCAGCAGGGGAGGGGGGGAAAACTACAATGAGCAGTTCTTC
CASRGGGENYNEQFF
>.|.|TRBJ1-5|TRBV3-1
TGTGCCAGCAGCCAAGGGAGGCATAGCAATCAGCCCCAGCATTTT
CASSQGRHSNQPQHF
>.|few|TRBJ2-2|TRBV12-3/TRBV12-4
TGTGCCAGCAGCCCCGCTTACACGGCCACCGGGGAGCTGTTTTTT
CASSPAYTATGELFF
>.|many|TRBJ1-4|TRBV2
TGTGCCAGCAGCCCAGTGTTGGTTGGAAAACTGTTTTTT
CASSPVLVGKLFF
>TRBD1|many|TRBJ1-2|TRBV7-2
TGTGCCAGCAGCTTAGAGGGGACAGGGAACTATGGCTACACCTTC
CASSLEGTGNYGYTF
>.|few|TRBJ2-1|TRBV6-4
TGTGCCAGCAAGCAGGAGGACTCCTACAATGAGCAGTTCTTC
CASKQEDSYNEQFF
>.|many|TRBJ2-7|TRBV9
TGTGCCAGCAGCGCGGCCGGGACACCAACCTACGAGCAGTACTTC
CASSAAGTPTYEQYF
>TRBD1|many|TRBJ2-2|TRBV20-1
TGCAGTGCTAGGGGACAGGATAACACCGGGGAGCTGTTTTTT
CSARGQDNTGELFF
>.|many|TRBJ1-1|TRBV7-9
TGTGCCAGCAGCCATCGGGGAGGACGATATGAAGCTTTCTTT
CASSHRGGRYEAFF
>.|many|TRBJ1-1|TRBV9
TGTGCCAGCAGCGTAGTGGAGGGGATGGAAGCTTTCTTT
CASSVVEGMEAFF
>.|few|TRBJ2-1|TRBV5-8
TGTGCCAGCAGCGTACCTCGGGACACAAACTCCTACAATGAGCAGTTCTTC
CASSVPRDTNSYNEQFF
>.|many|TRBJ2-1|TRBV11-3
TGTGCCAGCAGCTGGTCATGGACCGACTCCTACAATGAGCAGTTCTTC
CASSWSWTDSYNEQFF